This T cell receptor beta chain was sequenced during a study of cytomegalovirus exposure and HLA in healthy donors. Germline V gives CDR1 SGDLS, CDR2 YYNGEE. The trim removed 3 bases at V and 7 bases at J, leaving 8 bases unmatched. The CDR3 loop spans 14 amino acids. PCR was performed using 60 Vbeta and 13 Jbeta primers. Clones were sequenced by immunoSEQ multiplex PCR, and TCRdb holds only the in-frame ones, with some missing. The profile covers over 150,000 clones, with 79% appearing a single time and less than 2% taken by the ten largest. The origin of this receptor is a girl aged 10 to 17 in good health and CMV-seropositive. The chain couples TRBV9 to TRBJ2-5; 8 bases agree with TRBD2. Specimen: PBMCs. CDR3 nucleotide sequence: TGTGCCAGCAGCGCAAGAGCGGGGGTGGGGACCCAGTACTTC. This gives the protein CASSARAGVGTQYF.